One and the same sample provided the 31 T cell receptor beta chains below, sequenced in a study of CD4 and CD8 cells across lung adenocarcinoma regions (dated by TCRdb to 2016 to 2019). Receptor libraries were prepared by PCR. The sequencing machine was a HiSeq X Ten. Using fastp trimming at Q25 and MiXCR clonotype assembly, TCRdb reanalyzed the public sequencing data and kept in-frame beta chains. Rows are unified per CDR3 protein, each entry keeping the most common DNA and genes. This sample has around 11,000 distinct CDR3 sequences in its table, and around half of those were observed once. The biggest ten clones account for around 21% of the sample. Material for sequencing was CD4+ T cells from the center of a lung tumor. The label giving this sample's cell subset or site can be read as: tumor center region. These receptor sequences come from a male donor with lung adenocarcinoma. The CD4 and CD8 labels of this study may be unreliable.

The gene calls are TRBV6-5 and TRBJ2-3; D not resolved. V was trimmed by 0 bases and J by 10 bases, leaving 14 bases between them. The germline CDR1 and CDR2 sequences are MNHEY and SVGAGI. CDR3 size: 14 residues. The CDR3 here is CASSYSLDPQSQYF. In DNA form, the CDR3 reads TGTGCCAGCAGTTACTCCCTTGACCCCCAGTCGCAGTATTTT.

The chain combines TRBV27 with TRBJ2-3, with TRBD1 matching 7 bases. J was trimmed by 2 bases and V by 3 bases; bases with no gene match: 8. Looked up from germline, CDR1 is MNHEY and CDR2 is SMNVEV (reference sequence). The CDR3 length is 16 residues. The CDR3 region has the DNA TGTGCCAGCAGTTTGTCTTGGACAGGCTACACAGATACGCAGTATTTT. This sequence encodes CASSLSWTGYTDTQYF.

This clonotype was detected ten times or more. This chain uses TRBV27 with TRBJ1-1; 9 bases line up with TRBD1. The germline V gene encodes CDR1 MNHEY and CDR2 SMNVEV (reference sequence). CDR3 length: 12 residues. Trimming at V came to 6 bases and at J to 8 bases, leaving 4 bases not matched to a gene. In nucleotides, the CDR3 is TGTGCCAGCAGGGGGACAGGGAGGGAAGCTTTCTTT. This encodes CASRGTGREAFF.

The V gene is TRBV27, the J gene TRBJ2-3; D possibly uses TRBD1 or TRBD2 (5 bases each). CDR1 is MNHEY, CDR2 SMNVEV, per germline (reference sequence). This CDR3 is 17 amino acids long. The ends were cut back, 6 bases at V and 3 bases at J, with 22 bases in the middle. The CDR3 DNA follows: TGTGCCAGCAGATCCGTAGGGGTAGCGCGAGCGACAGATACGCAGTATTTT. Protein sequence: CASRSVGVARATDTQYF.

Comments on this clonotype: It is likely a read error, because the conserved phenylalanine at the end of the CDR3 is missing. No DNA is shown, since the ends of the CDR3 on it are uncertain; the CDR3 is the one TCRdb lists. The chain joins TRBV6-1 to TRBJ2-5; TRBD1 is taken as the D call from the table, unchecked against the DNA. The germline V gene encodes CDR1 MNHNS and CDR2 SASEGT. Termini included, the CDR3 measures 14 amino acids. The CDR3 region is CASTEAPSTETQHL.

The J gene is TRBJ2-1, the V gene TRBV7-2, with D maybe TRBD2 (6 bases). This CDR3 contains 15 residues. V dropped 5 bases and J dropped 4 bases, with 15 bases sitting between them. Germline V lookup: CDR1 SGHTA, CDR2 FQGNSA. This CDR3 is CASSAPGDFYNEQFF. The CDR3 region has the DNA TGTGCCAGCAGCGCCCCCGGGGACTTTTACAATGAGCAGTTCTTC.

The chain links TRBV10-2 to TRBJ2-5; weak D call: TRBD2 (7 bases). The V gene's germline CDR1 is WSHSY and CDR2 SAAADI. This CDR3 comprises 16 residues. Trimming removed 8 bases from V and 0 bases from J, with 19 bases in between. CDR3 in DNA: TGCGCCAGCGCTGACCTCGGGGGGCGGGACCAAGAGACCCAGTACTTC. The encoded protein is CASADLGGRDQETQYF.

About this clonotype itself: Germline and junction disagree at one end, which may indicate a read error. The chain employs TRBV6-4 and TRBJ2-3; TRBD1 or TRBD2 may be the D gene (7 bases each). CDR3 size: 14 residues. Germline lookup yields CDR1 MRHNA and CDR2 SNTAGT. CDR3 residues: CAGRGGLVKNIQYF. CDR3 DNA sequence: TGTGCCGGCAGGGGGGGGCTAGTTAAAAATATTCAGTATTTT.

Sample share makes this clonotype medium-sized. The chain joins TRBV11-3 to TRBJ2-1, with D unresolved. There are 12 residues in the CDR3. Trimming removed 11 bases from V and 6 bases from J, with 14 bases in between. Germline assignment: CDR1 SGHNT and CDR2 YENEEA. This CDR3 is CAVEDSGNEQFF. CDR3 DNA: TGTGCCGTCGAGGATTCAGGCAATGAGCAGTTCTTC.

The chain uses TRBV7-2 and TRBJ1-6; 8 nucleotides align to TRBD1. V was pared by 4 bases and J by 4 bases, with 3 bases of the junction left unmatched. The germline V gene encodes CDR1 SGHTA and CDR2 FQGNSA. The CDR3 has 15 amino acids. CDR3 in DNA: TGTGCCAGCAGCTGGGGGACAGGTTATAATTCACCCCTCCACTTT. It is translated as CASSWGTGYNSPLHF.

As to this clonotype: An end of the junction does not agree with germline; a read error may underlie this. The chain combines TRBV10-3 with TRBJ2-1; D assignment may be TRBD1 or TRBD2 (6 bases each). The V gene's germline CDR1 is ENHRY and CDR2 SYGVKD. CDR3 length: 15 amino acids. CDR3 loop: CAAADGGRDQETQYF. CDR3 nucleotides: TGTGCCGCGGCCGACGGGGGCCGTGACCAAGAGACGCAGTATTTC.

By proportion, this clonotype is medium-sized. CDR3 nucleotide sequence: TGTGCCAGTCTACTCAACCTCTACAATGAGCAGTTCTTC. The encoded protein is CASLLNLYNEQFF. The chain recombines TRBV6-6 with TRBJ2-1, with unresolved D. CDR1 MNHNY and CDR2 SVGAGI come from the germline V gene (reference sequence). The CDR3 runs to 13 residues. V was trimmed by 9 bases and J by 3 bases, leaving 12 bases between them.

The CDR3 DNA is TGTGCCAGCAGCCAAAGTGGAGGCGTCGTATCCTACGAGCAGTACTTC. It translates to CASSQSGGVVSYEQYF. The chain employs TRBV7-9 and TRBJ2-7, with D perhaps TRBD2 (5 bases). The CDR3 is 16 residues long. The germline V gene encodes CDR1 SEHNR and CDR2 FQNEAQ (reference sequence). The V and J ends lost 5 bases and 1 base respectively, with 18 bases between them.

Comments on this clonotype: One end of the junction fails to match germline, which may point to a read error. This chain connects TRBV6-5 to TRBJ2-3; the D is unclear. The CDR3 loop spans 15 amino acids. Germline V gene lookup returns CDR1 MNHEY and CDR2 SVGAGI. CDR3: CASSYSGWSKDTQYF. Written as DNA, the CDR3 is TGTGCCAGCAGTTACTCGGGTTGGAGCAAAGATACCCAGTATTTT.

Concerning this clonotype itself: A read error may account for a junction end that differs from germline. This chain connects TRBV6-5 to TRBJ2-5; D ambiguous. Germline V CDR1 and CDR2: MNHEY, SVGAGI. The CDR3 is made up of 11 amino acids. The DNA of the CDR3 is TGTGGCGGCCGTGCTCGAGAGACGCAGTACTTC. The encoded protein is CGGRARETQYF.

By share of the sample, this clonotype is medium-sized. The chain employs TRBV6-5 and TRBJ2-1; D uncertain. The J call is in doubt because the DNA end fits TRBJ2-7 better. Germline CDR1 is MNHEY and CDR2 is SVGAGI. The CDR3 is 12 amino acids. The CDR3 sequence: CASSYTVNEQYF. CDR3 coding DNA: TGTGCCAGCAGTTACACGGTAAACGAGCAGTACTTC.

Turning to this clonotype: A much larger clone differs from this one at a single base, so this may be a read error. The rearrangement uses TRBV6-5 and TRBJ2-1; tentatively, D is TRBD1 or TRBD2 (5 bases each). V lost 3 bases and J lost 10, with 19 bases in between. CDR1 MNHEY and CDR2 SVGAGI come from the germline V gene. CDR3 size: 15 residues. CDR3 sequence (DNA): TGTGCCAGCAGTTATTCCGGGACCCCCCGGAGGGAGCAGTTCTTC. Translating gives CASSYSGTPRREQFF.

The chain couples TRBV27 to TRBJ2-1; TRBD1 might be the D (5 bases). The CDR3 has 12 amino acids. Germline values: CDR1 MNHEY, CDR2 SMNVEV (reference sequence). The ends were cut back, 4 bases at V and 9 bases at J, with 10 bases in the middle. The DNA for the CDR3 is TGTGCCAGCAGTTCAGGGTTTAGTGAGCAGTTCTTC. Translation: CASSSGFSEQFF.

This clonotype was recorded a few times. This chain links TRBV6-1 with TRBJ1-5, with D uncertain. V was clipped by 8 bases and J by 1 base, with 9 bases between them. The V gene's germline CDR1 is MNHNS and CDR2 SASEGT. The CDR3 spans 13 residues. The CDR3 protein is CASGRVSNQPQHF. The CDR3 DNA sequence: TGTGCCAGCGGCCGGGTGAGCAATCAGCCCCAGCATTTT.

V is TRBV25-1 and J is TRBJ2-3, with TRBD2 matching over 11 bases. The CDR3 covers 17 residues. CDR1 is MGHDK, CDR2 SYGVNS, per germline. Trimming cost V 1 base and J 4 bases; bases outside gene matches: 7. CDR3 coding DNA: TGTGCCAGCAGTGAATTCGGTAGCGGGAGGGGAGCAGATACGCAGTATTTT. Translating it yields CASSEFGSGRGADTQYF.

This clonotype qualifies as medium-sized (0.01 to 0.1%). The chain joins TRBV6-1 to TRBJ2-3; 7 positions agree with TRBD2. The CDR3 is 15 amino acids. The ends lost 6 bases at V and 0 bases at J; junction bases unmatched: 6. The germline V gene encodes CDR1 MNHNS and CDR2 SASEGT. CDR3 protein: CASSLPGLSTDTQYF. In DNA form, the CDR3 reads TGTGCCAGCAGCCTACCGGGACTAAGCACAGATACGCAGTATTTT.

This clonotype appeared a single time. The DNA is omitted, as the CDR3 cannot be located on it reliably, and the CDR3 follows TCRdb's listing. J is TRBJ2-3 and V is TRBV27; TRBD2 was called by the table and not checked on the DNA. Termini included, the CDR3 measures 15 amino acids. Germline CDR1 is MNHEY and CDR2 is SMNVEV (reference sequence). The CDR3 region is CARGFGGGSQETQYF.

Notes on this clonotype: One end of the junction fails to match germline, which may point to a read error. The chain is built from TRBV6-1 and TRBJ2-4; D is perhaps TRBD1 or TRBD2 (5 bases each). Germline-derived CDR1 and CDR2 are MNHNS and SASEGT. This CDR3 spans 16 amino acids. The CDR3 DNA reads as TGTGCCAGCAGTGAAGCGGGGGTGAGAGCCACAAACATGCAGTACTTC. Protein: CASSEAGVRATNMQYF.

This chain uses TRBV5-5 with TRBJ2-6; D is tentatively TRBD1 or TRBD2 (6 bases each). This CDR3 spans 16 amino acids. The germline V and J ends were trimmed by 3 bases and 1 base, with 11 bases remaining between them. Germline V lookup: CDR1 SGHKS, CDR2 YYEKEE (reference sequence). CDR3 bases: TGTGCCAGCAGCTGGAGGGGGGCATCTGGGGCCAACGTCCTGACTTTC. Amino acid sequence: CASSWRGASGANVLTF.

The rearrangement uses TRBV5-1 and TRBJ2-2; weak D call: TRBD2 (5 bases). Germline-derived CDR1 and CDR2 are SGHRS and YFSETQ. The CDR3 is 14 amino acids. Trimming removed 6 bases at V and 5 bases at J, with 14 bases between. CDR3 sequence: CASKLLEGTGELFF. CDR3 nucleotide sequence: TGCGCCAGCAAACTCCTAGAGGGAACCGGGGAGCTGTTTTTT.

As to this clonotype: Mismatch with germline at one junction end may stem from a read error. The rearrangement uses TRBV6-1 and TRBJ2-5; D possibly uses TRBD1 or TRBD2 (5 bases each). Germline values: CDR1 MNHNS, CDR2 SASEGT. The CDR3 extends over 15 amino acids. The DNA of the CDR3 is TGTGCCAGGGGTGAGGCTGGCCGGGGCCAAGATACCCAGTACTTC. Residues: CARGEAGRGQDTQYF.

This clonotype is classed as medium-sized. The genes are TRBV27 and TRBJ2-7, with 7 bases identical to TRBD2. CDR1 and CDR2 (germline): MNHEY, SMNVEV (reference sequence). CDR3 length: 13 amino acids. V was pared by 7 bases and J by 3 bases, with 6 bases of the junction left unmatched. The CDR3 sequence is CASTQRGGYEQYF. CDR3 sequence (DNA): TGTGCCAGCACTCAGCGGGGAGGCTACGAGCAGTACTTC.

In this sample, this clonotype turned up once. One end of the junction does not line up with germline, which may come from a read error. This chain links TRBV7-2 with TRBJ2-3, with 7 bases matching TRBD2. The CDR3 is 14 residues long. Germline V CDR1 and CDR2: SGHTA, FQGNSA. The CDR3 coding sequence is TGTGCCAGCAGCAGACTAGCTAGCACAGAGACGCAGTATTTC. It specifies CASSRLASTETQYF.

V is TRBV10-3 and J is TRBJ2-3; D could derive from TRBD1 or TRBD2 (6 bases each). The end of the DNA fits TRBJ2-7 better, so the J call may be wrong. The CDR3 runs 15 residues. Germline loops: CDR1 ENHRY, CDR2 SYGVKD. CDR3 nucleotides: TGTGCCGGGGGTGAGGGGGGCCGGGACCAAGATACGCAGTACTTC. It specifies CAGGEGGRDQDTQYF.

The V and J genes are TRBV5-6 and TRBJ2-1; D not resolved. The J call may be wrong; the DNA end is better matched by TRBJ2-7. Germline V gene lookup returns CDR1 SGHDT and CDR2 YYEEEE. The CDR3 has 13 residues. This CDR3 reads CASSLYPPYEQYF. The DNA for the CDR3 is TGTGCCAGCAGCCTCTATCCCCCCTACGAGCAGTACTTC.

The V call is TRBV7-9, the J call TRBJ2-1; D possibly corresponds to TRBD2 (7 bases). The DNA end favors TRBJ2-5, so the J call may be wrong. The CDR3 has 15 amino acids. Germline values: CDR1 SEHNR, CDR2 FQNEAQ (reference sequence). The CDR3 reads CASSKGGAFKETQYF. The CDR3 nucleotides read TGTGCCAGCAGTAAAGGGGGGGCTTTCAAGGAGACCCAGTACTTC.